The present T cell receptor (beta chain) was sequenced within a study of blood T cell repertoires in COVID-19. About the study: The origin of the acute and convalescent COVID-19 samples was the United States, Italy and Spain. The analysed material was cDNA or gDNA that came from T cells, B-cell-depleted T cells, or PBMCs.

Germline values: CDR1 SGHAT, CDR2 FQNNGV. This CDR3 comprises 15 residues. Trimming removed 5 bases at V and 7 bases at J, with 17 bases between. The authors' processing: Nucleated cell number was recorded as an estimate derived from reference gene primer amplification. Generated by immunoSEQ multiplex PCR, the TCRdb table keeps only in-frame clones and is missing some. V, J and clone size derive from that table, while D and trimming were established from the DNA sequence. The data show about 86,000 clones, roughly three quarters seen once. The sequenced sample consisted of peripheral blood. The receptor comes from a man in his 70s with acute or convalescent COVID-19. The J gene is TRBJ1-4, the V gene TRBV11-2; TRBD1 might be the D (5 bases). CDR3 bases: TGTGCCAGCAGCGCCCCGGGGGGTTTAAGTGAAAAACTGTTTTTT. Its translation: CASSAPGGLSEKLFF.